This T cell receptor (beta chain) was retrieved from a study of blood T cell repertoires in COVID-19. Data came from immunoSEQ multiplex PCR; TCRdb stores just in-frame clones and leaves some out. The repertoire holds 250,000 to 300,000 clones, with approximately 83% as singletons. Per the germline V gene, CDR1 is MNHEY and CDR2 is SVGAGI. The V gene lost 7 bases and the J gene lost 2 bases, with 11 bases spanning the gap. This CDR3 region has 13 residues. The source is a woman aged 45 to 65 who had recovered from COVID-19. The chain carries TRBV6-5 and TRBJ1-2; D gene uncertain. The specimen sequenced was PBMCs or T cells enriched from blood (not recorded which). The CDR3 DNA sequence: TGTGCCAGCACCTACGGAGGGAACTATGGCTACACCTTC. Its protein is CASTYGGNYGYTF.